This note documents a single T cell receptor beta chain sequence. The time point here: blood 2 weeks post-SBRT. Specified treatment: 15 Gy SBRT to primary tumor, nephrectomy 4 weeks later. The protocol was immunoSEQ multiplex PCR, while the TCRdb copy is restricted to in-frame clones and leaves out a portion. Among roughly 150,000 clones, roughly 87% were seen once, and the ten largest hold 10% to 15%. This record belongs to a study of radiation and T cells in renal cell carcinoma. The CDR3 is made up of 13 amino acids. V was cut by 3 bases and J by 8 bases, with 10 bases left in between. CDR1 is MDHEN, CDR2 SYDVKM, per germline.

This TCR came from a woman between 45 and 60 years old with renal cell carcinoma. The source material was blood, sampled from a patient whose treatment included radiotherapy and nephrectomy. The V gene is TRBV28, the J gene TRBJ1-4, with D uncertain. This CDR3 reads CASSFSDGEKLFF. CDR3 nucleotides: TGTGCCAGCAGTTTTTCGGACGGGGAAAAACTGTTTTTT.